One sample yielded the 23 T cell receptor beta chains listed below, sequenced in a study of cytomegalovirus exposure and HLA in healthy donors. 60 Vbeta and 13 Jbeta primers were used in PCR. Sequencing used immunoSEQ multiplex PCR; TCRdb keeps in-frame clones, though not all of them. The table lists about 160,000 clones, about 72% of them singletons. The sequencing sample was made of PBMCs. All receptors come from a man aged 25 to 45 in good health and CMV-seropositive.

V and J are TRBV28 and TRBJ2-3; weak D call: TRBD1 (5 bases). The germline V and J ends were trimmed by 4 bases and 6 bases, with 17 bases remaining between them. The germline CDR1 and CDR2 sequences are MDHEN and SYDVKM. This CDR3 is built from 15 residues. The chain's CDR3 is CASSSSGNWVDTQYF. As DNA, the CDR3 is TGTGCCAGCAGTTCGTCAGGGAATTGGGTGGATACGCAGTATTTT.

The gene calls are TRBV9 and TRBJ2-7, with 10 bases lining up with TRBD1. Germline CDR1 and CDR2: SGDLS and YYNGEE. The V and J ends lost 0 bases and 5 bases, in that order; junction bases with no gene match: 5. There are 15 residues in the CDR3. CDR3 bases: TGTGCCAGCAGCGTAGGAGGGACAGGGGAACACGAGCAGTACTTC. It is translated as CASSVGGTGEHEQYF.

The V and J genes are TRBV27 and TRBJ2-1; 9 nucleotides line up with TRBD2. V shed 7 bases and J 8 bases; nucleotides not matched to a gene: 12. Germline assignment: CDR1 MNHEY and CDR2 SMNVEV (reference sequence). There are 15 residues in the CDR3. CDR3 coding DNA: TGTGCCAGCATATATAGCGGGGGTTTTGAGGATGAGCAGTTCTTC. It specifies CASIYSGGFEDEQFF.

The CDR3 loop reads CASPGKSAGDRGRKDTQYF. CDR3 coding DNA: TGTGCCAGCCCGGGGAAGTCTGCCGGTGACAGGGGGCGGAAAGATACGCAGTATTTT. The chain links TRBV2 to TRBJ2-3, with 10 bases matching TRBD1. CDR1 is SNHLY, CDR2 FYNNEI, per germline. This CDR3 contains 19 residues. Trimming cost V 8 bases and J 5 bases; bases outside gene matches: 22.

The chain couples TRBV7-6 to TRBJ2-7; 8 bases line up with TRBD1. This CDR3 has 15 residues. With V trimmed by 1 base and J by 3 bases, 5 bases remained unmatched. In germline, CDR1 is SGHVS, CDR2 FNYEAQ. Here the CDR3 DNA reads TGTGCCAGCAGCTTAGAGGGACAGGACCACTACGAGCAGTACTTC. Translation gives CASSLEGQDHYEQYF.

This clone came up a few times. In nucleotides, the CDR3 is TGCGCCAGCAGCCAGACCGGGACTAGCGGGGGGGCAAATGAGCAGTTCTTC. Its translation is CASSQTGTSGGANEQFF. The gene calls are TRBV4-1 and TRBJ2-1; the match to TRBD2 covers 16 bases. Looked up from germline, CDR1 is MGHRA and CDR2 is YSYEKL. The CDR3 is 17 residues long. J lost 7 bases, V lost 3 bases, and 6 bases had no gene match.

The rearrangement joins TRBV2 to TRBJ1-5; maybe TRBD1 (6 bases). The CDR3 runs to 16 residues. The V end was cut by 4 bases, the J end by 0 bases, with 13 bases between. Germline V gene sequence: CDR1 SNHLY, CDR2 FYNNEI. CDR3 nucleotide sequence: TGTGCCAGCAGTGGAGGGGGAGCTTATAGCAATCAGCCCCAGCATTTT. This encodes CASSGGGAYSNQPQHF. The variable domain in full, with the rest retrieved from reference TRBV2 and TRBJ1-5, is EPEVTQTPSHQVTQMGQEVILRCVPISNHLYFYWYRQILGQKVEFLVSFYNNEISEKSEIFDDQFSVERPDGSNFTLKIRSTKLEDSAMYFCASSGGGAYSNQPQHFGDGTRLSIL.

V gene TRBV5-6 combines with J gene TRBJ1-6, with 10 nucleotides matching TRBD1. V trimming: 2 bases; J trimming: 10 bases; junction bases outside the gene matches: 9. CDR1 and CDR2 (germline): SGHDT, YYEEEE. The CDR3 is 16 amino acids. CDR3 sequence: CASSFSPGQGGSPLHF. The CDR3 DNA reads as TGTGCCAGCAGCTTCTCCCCCGGACAGGGGGGATCACCCCTCCACTTT.

The rearrangement uses TRBV19 and TRBJ2-7; no definite D call. CDR3 size: 16 residues. Germline CDR1 is LNHDA and CDR2 is SQIVND (reference sequence). The V and J ends lost 0 bases and 2 bases respectively, with 14 bases between them. CDR3 nucleotides: TGTGCCAGTAGTATAGATCGCAGAATAAATACCTACGAGCAGTACTTC. Protein product: CASSIDRRINTYEQYF.

This sequence joins TRBV11-1 and TRBJ2-3; possible D gene TRBD1, 5 bases. The length of the CDR3 is 17 residues. CDR1 is SGHAT and CDR2 is FQDESV in the germline V gene (reference sequence). V shed 5 bases and J shed 2 bases, with 20 bases lying between them. The CDR3 bases are TGTGCCAGCAGCCCACCCGTCGTGAAGGGGTACACAGATACGCAGTATTTT. Translation gives CASSPPVVKGYTDTQYF. The entire variable domain, with the rest obtained from reference TRBV11-1 and TRBJ2-3, is as follows: EAEVAQSPRYKITEKSQAVAFWCDPISGHATLYWYRQILGQGPELLVQFQDESVVDDSQLPKDRFSAERLKGVDSTLKIQPAELGDSAMYLCASSPPVVKGYTDTQYFGPGTRLTVL.

The rearrangement joins TRBV30 to TRBJ2-5, with D perhaps matching TRBD2 (5 bases). With 7 bases removed from V and 7 bases from J, the gap between germline ends came to 19 bases. The CDR3 runs 13 residues. Germline CDR1 GTSNPN, CDR2 SVGIG (reference sequence). The CDR3 region has the DNA TGTGCCTCGTCGACTGACGCGGGCGGGACCCAGTACTTC. Amino acid sequence: CASSTDAGGTQYF.

This chain uses TRBV27 with TRBJ2-1; 10 nucleotides align to TRBD2. J was trimmed by 7 bases and V by 3 bases; bases with no gene match: 12. The germline CDR1 and CDR2 sequences are MNHEY and SMNVEV (reference sequence). This CDR3 has 17 residues. The CDR3 DNA sequence: TGTGCCAGCAGTTTCTTGTGGGGTAGCGGGGGGCGAAATGAGCAGTTCTTC. Translated, it gives CASSFLWGSGGRNEQFF.

A single count supports this clone. The CDR3 loop reads CASSLQSGPSGHTGELFF. The CDR3 coding sequence is TGTGCCAGCAGCCTACAAAGCGGGCCTAGCGGACACACCGGGGAGCTGTTTTTT. This sequence joins TRBV11-3 and TRBJ2-2; 7 bases match TRBD2. Per the germline V gene, CDR1 is SGHNT and CDR2 is YENEEA. Trimming removed 5 bases from V and 3 bases from J; junction bases left unmatched: 15. CDR3 length: 18 residues.

This sequence joins TRBV9 and TRBJ2-7; D possibly corresponds to TRBD1 (6 bases). Germline-derived CDR1 and CDR2 are SGDLS and YYNGEE. Deletions cut 0 bases from V and 7 bases from J, with 11 bases between. The CDR3 runs to 13 residues. CDR3 in amino acids: CASSVAGDAEQYF. The CDR3 DNA sequence: TGTGCCAGCAGCGTAGCAGGGGACGCTGAGCAGTACTTC.

This clone has just a few counts. The chain links TRBV7-2 to TRBJ2-1; D might be TRBD2 (7 bases). Germline values: CDR1 SGHTA, CDR2 FQGNSA. Trimming pared 1 base from V and 8 bases from J, leaving 15 bases between. The CDR3 runs to 15 residues. The CDR3 loop is CASSLEGGAWHEQFF. Here the CDR3 DNA reads TGTGCCAGCAGCTTAGAGGGGGGGGCCTGGCATGAGCAGTTCTTC.

CDR3 residues: CSGSSFVGAKNIQYF. DNA of the CDR3: TGCAGCGGGAGCAGCTTCGTCGGCGCCAAAAACATTCAGTACTTC. J is TRBJ2-4 and V is TRBV29-1; D is ambiguous. Trimming stripped 7 bases from V and 1 base from J, with 17 bases between. The length of the CDR3 is 15 residues. The germline CDR1 and CDR2 sequences are SQVTM and ANQGSEA.

V gene TRBV5-1 combines with J gene TRBJ1-6, with 8 bases fitting TRBD1. CDR1 SGHRS and CDR2 YFSETQ come from the germline V gene. Trimming removed 0 bases from V and 10 bases from J; junction bases left unmatched: 0. The CDR3 contains 13 residues. The CDR3 DNA sequence: TGCGCCAGCAGCTTGGGGACAGGGTCACCCCTCCACTTT. Translation gives CASSLGTGSPLHF.

The V gene is TRBV7-6, the J gene TRBJ2-5; 13 bases line up with TRBD2. CDR1 is SGHVS and CDR2 is FNYEAQ in the germline V gene. After removal of 5 bases from V and 5 bases from J, the junction contained 5 bases not matched to a gene. The length of the CDR3 is 15 residues. The CDR3 nucleotides read TGTGCCAGCAGCCAACTAGCGGGGGGGCGGGAGACCCAGTACTTC. Protein product: CASSQLAGGRETQYF. Drawing the rest from reference TRBV7-6 and TRBJ2-5, the complete variable domain is GAGVSQSPRYKVTKRGQDVALRCDPISGHVSLYWYRQALGQGPEFLTYFNYEAQQDKSGLPNDRFSAERPEGSISTLTIQRTEQRDSAMYRCASSQLAGGRETQYFGPGTRLLVL.

J is TRBJ2-1 and V is TRBV7-3, with 8 nucleotides matching TRBD2. This CDR3 is built from 17 residues. Per germline, CDR1 SGHTA and CDR2 FQGTGA. The J segment lost 6 bases and the V segment lost 5 bases, leaving 15 bases of the junction unmatched. The CDR3 region is CASSPNLVSGGSNEQFF. As DNA, the CDR3 is TGTGCCAGCAGCCCCAACCTCGTCAGCGGGGGAAGCAATGAGCAGTTCTTC.

This clone was seen only once. CDR3 sequence reads: CASSQGLGVSEQYF. The CDR3 DNA follows: TGCGCCAGCAGCCAAGGCCTCGGGGTTTCCGAGCAGTACTTC. This rearrangement joins TRBV4-1 to TRBJ2-7; D is perhaps TRBD2 (5 bases). The CDR3 is 14 residues long. Germline CDR1 is MGHRA and CDR2 is YSYEKL. Trimming took off 1 base at V and 6 bases at J, with 13 bases between the two ends.

This clone was seen once. This chain uses TRBV5-1 with TRBJ2-3, with TRBD2 as a possible D gene (6 bases). The CDR3 runs 15 residues. CDR1 is SGHRS, CDR2 YFSETQ, per germline. V lost 0 bases to trimming and J lost 0 bases, with 8 bases between them. The CDR3 here is CASSLGDFSTDTQYF. CDR3 coding DNA: TGCGCCAGCAGCTTGGGGGACTTTAGCACAGATACGCAGTATTTT. The variable domain in full, with the rest retrieved from reference TRBV5-1 and TRBJ2-3, is KAGVTQTPRYLIKTRGQQVTLSCSPISGHRSVSWYQQTPGQGLQFLFEYFSETQRNKGNFPGRFSGRQFSNSRSEMNVSTLELGDSALYLCASSLGDFSTDTQYFGPGTRLTVL.

This chain uses TRBV11-2 with TRBJ2-5; TRBD2 agrees at 11 bases. This CDR3 has 17 residues. CDR1 and CDR2 (germline): SGHAT, FQNNGV. Unmatched junction bases numbered 10, after V lost 2 bases and J lost 5 bases. The CDR3 spells CASSLNSGGVTGETQYF. DNA of the CDR3: TGTGCCAGCAGCTTAAATAGCGGGGGGGTAACTGGGGAGACCCAGTACTTC.

The chain couples TRBV28 to TRBJ1-2, with 8 bases lining up with TRBD1. The CDR3 contains 18 residues. Germline assignment: CDR1 MDHEN and CDR2 SYDVKM. With V trimmed by 5 bases and J by 4 bases, 18 bases remained unmatched. The CDR3 protein is CASSPPRTGTTISYGYTF. The CDR3 DNA follows: TGTGCCAGCAGTCCACCGAGGACAGGGACCACTATCTCCTATGGCTACACCTTC.